The rows below give T cell receptor beta chains drawn from one sample of a study of CD8 T cells in Susac syndrome. TCRdb reanalysed the immunoSEQ multiplex PCR reads using MiXCR and keeps one entry per CDR3 protein. The sample lists some 190,000 distinct CDR3 sequences; almost 96% were seen once. The sequencing input was CD4+ T cells from PBMCs. Every receptor here comes from a human donor with multiple sclerosis. The CDR3 runs from the conserved cysteine through the conserved F or W. The order of the fields is J gene, V gene, clone size, D gene, CDR3 protein, CDR3 DNA. D genes are given only for firm matches. Size is stated for part of the rows, as once, few or many counts, or as a class when the clone is expanded.

j_call: TRBJ2-7; v_call: TRBV6-5; clone_size: NA; d_call: TRBD1; cdr3_aa: CASGATWDRAYEQYF; cdr3_nt: TGTGCCAGCGGGGCAACGTGGGACAGGGCCTACGAGCAGTACTTC
j_call: TRBJ2-4; v_call: TRBV20-1; clone_size: NA; d_call: TRBD2; cdr3_aa: CSAESGLEVQYF; cdr3_nt: TGCAGTGCTGAGTCGGGACTAGAGGTTCAGTACTTC
j_call: TRBJ1-1; v_call: TRBV6-5; clone_size: NA; d_call: TRBD1; cdr3_aa: CASSSAPTGSTEAFF; cdr3_nt: TGTGCCAGCAGTTCCGCCCCGACAGGGTCCACTGAAGCTTTCTTT
j_call: TRBJ2-7; v_call: TRBV11-2; clone_size: NA; d_call: TRBD2; cdr3_aa: CASSPRLAGVEQYF; cdr3_nt: TGTGCCAGCAGCCCTCGGCTAGCGGGGGTCGAGCAGTACTTC
j_call: TRBJ2-3; v_call: TRBV20-1; clone_size: NA; d_call: TRBD2; cdr3_aa: CSAMGLAGADTQYF; cdr3_nt: TGCAGTGCAATGGGACTAGCGGGGGCAGATACGCAGTATTTT
j_call: TRBJ2-7; v_call: TRBV7-9; clone_size: NA; d_call: NA; cdr3_aa: CASSRVGASYEQYF; cdr3_nt: TGTGCCAGCAGCCGAGTGGGGGCCTCCTACGAGCAGTACTTC
j_call: TRBJ2-7; v_call: TRBV30; clone_size: NA; d_call: NA; cdr3_aa: CAWSVRGLALREQYF; cdr3_nt: TGTGCCTGGAGTGTACGCGGTTTAGCCCTACGGGAGCAGTACTTC
j_call: TRBJ2-1; v_call: TRBV7-8; clone_size: NA; d_call: NA; cdr3_aa: CASSRNRDEQFF; cdr3_nt: TGTGCCAGCAGCCGTAACAGGGATGAGCAGTTCTTC
j_call: TRBJ2-2; v_call: TRBV9; clone_size: once; d_call: NA; cdr3_aa: CASSVLGGPGELFF; cdr3_nt: TGTGCCAGCAGCGTATTGGGGGGCCCCGGGGAGCTGTTTTTT
j_call: TRBJ1-6; v_call: TRBV12-3/TRBV12-4; clone_size: NA; d_call: NA; cdr3_aa: CATRKSSYNSPLHF; cdr3_nt: TGTGCCACCCGCAAGAGCTCCTATAATTCACCCCTCCACTTT
j_call: TRBJ2-7; v_call: TRBV9; clone_size: NA; d_call: TRBD2; cdr3_aa: CASSARTSHESEQYF; cdr3_nt: TGTGCCAGCAGCGCCAGGACTAGCCACGAGTCCGAGCAGTACTTC
j_call: TRBJ2-6; v_call: TRBV29-1; clone_size: NA; d_call: NA; cdr3_aa: CSVSPTDGANVLTF; cdr3_nt: TGCAGCGTATCACCTACAGATGGGGCCAACGTCCTGACTTTC
j_call: TRBJ1-1; v_call: TRBV30; clone_size: NA; d_call: NA; cdr3_aa: CAWSVWGVNTEAFF; cdr3_nt: TGTGCCTGGAGTGTCTGGGGCGTAAACACTGAAGCTTTCTTT
j_call: TRBJ2-1; v_call: TRBV11-3; clone_size: NA; d_call: NA; cdr3_aa: CASSSSNEQFF; cdr3_nt: TGTGCCAGCAGCTCCAGCAATGAGCAGTTCTTC
j_call: TRBJ2-7; v_call: TRBV6-5; clone_size: NA; d_call: NA; cdr3_aa: CASSYGGTRAYEQYF; cdr3_nt: TGTGCCAGCAGTTACGGGGGGACGAGAGCCTACGAGCAGTACTTC
j_call: TRBJ2-1; v_call: TRBV12-3/TRBV12-4; clone_size: NA; d_call: NA; cdr3_aa: CASRPRRGGLLGSYNEQFF; cdr3_nt: TGTGCCAGCAGGCCCAGGAGGGGGGGCTTACTCGGGTCCTACAATGAGCAGTTCTTC
j_call: TRBJ2-7; v_call: TRBV19; clone_size: NA; d_call: NA; cdr3_aa: CASSISGAQQYF; cdr3_nt: TGTGCCAGTAGTATCTCGGGGGCACAGCAGTACTTC
j_call: TRBJ1-2; v_call: TRBV13; clone_size: once; d_call: NA; cdr3_aa: CASSLTSGRDGYTF; cdr3_nt: TGTGCCAGCAGCCTCACCTCAGGGAGGGATGGCTACACCTTC
j_call: TRBJ2-5; v_call: TRBV5-6; clone_size: NA; d_call: NA; cdr3_aa: CASSLINYQETQYF; cdr3_nt: TGTGCCAGCAGCTTGATCAACTACCAAGAGACCCAGTACTTC
j_call: TRBJ2-1; v_call: TRBV5-1; clone_size: NA; d_call: TRBD1; cdr3_aa: CASSFRTGEDNEQFF; cdr3_nt: TGCGCCAGCAGCTTTAGGACAGGGGAAGACAATGAGCAGTTCTTC
j_call: TRBJ1-2; v_call: TRBV4-3; clone_size: NA; d_call: NA; cdr3_aa: CASSQELGGVSYGYTF; cdr3_nt: TGCGCCAGCAGCCAAGAACTCGGCGGCGTTTCCTATGGCTACACCTTC
j_call: TRBJ1-6; v_call: TRBV12-5; clone_size: NA; d_call: NA; cdr3_aa: CASGPGGRNSPLHF; cdr3_nt: TGTGCTAGTGGGCCGGGGGGGAGGAATTCACCCCTCCACTTT
j_call: TRBJ2-1; v_call: TRBV5-6; clone_size: NA; d_call: NA; cdr3_aa: CASSSNMQGEQFF; cdr3_nt: TGTGCCAGCAGCTCTAATATGCAGGGGGAGCAGTTCTTC
j_call: TRBJ1-1; v_call: TRBV7-9; clone_size: NA; d_call: NA; cdr3_aa: CASSLGGGIAEAFF; cdr3_nt: TGTGCCAGCAGCTTAGGGGGGGGCATCGCTGAAGCTTTCTTT
j_call: TRBJ2-7; v_call: TRBV29-1; clone_size: NA; d_call: NA; cdr3_aa: CSVAGRYEQYF; cdr3_nt: TGCAGCGTGGCAGGGAGGTACGAGCAGTACTTC
j_call: TRBJ2-5; v_call: TRBV28; clone_size: NA; d_call: TRBD1; cdr3_aa: CASSPKTGLTYQETQYF; cdr3_nt: TGTGCCAGCAGTCCGAAGACAGGGCTAACATACCAAGAGACCCAGTACTTC
j_call: TRBJ2-3; v_call: TRBV12-3/TRBV12-4; clone_size: NA; d_call: NA; cdr3_aa: CASSLDRAETDTQYF; cdr3_nt: TGTGCCAGCAGTTTAGACAGGGCGGAGACAGATACGCAGTATTTT
j_call: TRBJ2-7; v_call: TRBV20-1; clone_size: NA; d_call: TRBD2; cdr3_aa: CSARLGGAPRGEQYF; cdr3_nt: TGCAGTGCACGCCTCGGGGGGGCGCCTAGGGGTGAGCAGTACTTC
j_call: TRBJ2-3; v_call: TRBV2; clone_size: NA; d_call: NA; cdr3_aa: CAINQALRTDTQYF; cdr3_nt: TGTGCCATCAACCAAGCCCTAAGGACAGATACGCAGTATTTT
j_call: TRBJ2-7; v_call: TRBV20-1; clone_size: NA; d_call: NA; cdr3_aa: CSARDSRVDSYEQYF; cdr3_nt: TGCAGTGCTAGAGATTCTCGGGTCGACTCCTACGAGCAGTACTTC
j_call: TRBJ2-3; v_call: TRBV9; clone_size: NA; d_call: TRBD2; cdr3_aa: CASTKGLASTDTQYF; cdr3_nt: TGTGCCAGCACCAAGGGACTAGCTAGCACAGATACGCAGTATTTT
j_call: TRBJ2-5; v_call: TRBV23-1; clone_size: NA; d_call: TRBD1; cdr3_aa: CASRDNRGQETQYF; cdr3_nt: TGCGCCAGCAGGGATAACAGGGGCCAAGAGACCCAGTACTTC
j_call: TRBJ1-6; v_call: TRBV30; clone_size: NA; d_call: TRBD1; cdr3_aa: CAWSVGQARSGSPLHF; cdr3_nt: TGTGCCTGGAGTGTAGGACAGGCCCGGAGTGGTTCACCCCTCCACTTT
j_call: TRBJ2-5; v_call: TRBV20-1; clone_size: NA; d_call: NA; cdr3_aa: CSARTGRAETQYF; cdr3_nt: TGCAGTGCCCGGACAGGGAGGGCAGAGACCCAGTACTTC
j_call: TRBJ1-5; v_call: TRBV2; clone_size: once; d_call: NA; cdr3_aa: CASSEGSGSNQPQHF; cdr3_nt: TGTGCCAGCAGTGAAGGCAGCGGTAGCAATCAGCCCCAGCATTTT
j_call: TRBJ1-1; v_call: TRBV30; clone_size: NA; d_call: TRBD1; cdr3_aa: CAWSALPGTGAPAFF; cdr3_nt: TGTGCCTGGAGTGCTCTTCCCGGGACAGGGGCGCCTGCTTTCTTT
j_call: TRBJ2-6; v_call: TRBV7-9; clone_size: NA; d_call: NA; cdr3_aa: CASRSLSGANVLTF; cdr3_nt: TGTGCCAGCCGCAGCTTATCCGGGGCCAACGTCCTGACTTTC
j_call: TRBJ1-4; v_call: TRBV15; clone_size: NA; d_call: TRBD1; cdr3_aa: CATSRTGTGGEKLFF; cdr3_nt: TGTGCCACCAGCAGAACAGGGACAGGGGGAGAAAAACTGTTTTTT
j_call: TRBJ1-2; v_call: TRBV20-1; clone_size: NA; d_call: TRBD1; cdr3_aa: CSARTGAYGYTF; cdr3_nt: TGCAGTGCTAGGACAGGGGCCTATGGCTACACCTTC
j_call: TRBJ2-3; v_call: TRBV29-1; clone_size: NA; d_call: NA; cdr3_aa: CSVSPLIGFADTQYF; cdr3_nt: TGCAGCGTTAGCCCCCTGATAGGGTTCGCAGATACGCAGTATTTT
j_call: TRBJ1-2; v_call: TRBV9; clone_size: NA; d_call: NA; cdr3_aa: CASSVLGGQGGGYTF; cdr3_nt: TGTGCCAGCAGCGTGTTAGGCGGGCAGGGAGGAGGCTACACCTTC
j_call: TRBJ1-2; v_call: TRBV29-1; clone_size: once; d_call: TRBD1; cdr3_aa: CSVAPKTGPSGYTF; cdr3_nt: TGCAGCGTTGCCCCGAAGACAGGGCCCAGCGGCTACACCTTC
j_call: TRBJ1-2; v_call: TRBV2; clone_size: NA; d_call: NA; cdr3_aa: CASSEAGGPYGYTF; cdr3_nt: TGTGCCAGCAGTGAAGCGGGGGGACCCTATGGCTACACCTTC
j_call: TRBJ1-1; v_call: TRBV29-1; clone_size: NA; d_call: NA; cdr3_aa: CSVGPSFGEAFF; cdr3_nt: TGCAGCGTTGGGCCGAGTTTTGGTGAAGCTTTCTTT
j_call: TRBJ1-1; v_call: TRBV4-2; clone_size: NA; d_call: TRBD1; cdr3_aa: CASSQAGQTEAFF; cdr3_nt: TGTGCCAGCAGCCAGGCGGGACAGACTGAAGCTTTCTTT
j_call: TRBJ1-6; v_call: TRBV20-1; clone_size: NA; d_call: NA; cdr3_aa: CSAKKQNSPLHF; cdr3_nt: TGCAGTGCCAAAAAACAGAATTCACCCCTCCACTTT
j_call: TRBJ2-3; v_call: TRBV29-1; clone_size: once; d_call: TRBD2; cdr3_aa: CSVESGLGTSGTDTQYF; cdr3_nt: TGCAGCGTTGAATCGGGGCTCGGGACTAGCGGAACAGATACGCAGTATTTT
j_call: TRBJ2-1; v_call: TRBV12-3/TRBV12-4; clone_size: NA; d_call: NA; cdr3_aa: CASRPTGGVSYNEQFF; cdr3_nt: TGTGCCAGCAGGCCCACAGGGGGGGTCTCCTACAATGAGCAGTTCTTC
j_call: TRBJ2-3; v_call: TRBV5-4; clone_size: NA; d_call: NA; cdr3_aa: CASSLEGRTDTQYF; cdr3_nt: TGTGCCAGCAGCTTGGAGGGGAGGACAGATACGCAGTATTTT
j_call: TRBJ1-6; v_call: TRBV27; clone_size: NA; d_call: NA; cdr3_aa: CASSFTASYNSPLHF; cdr3_nt: TGTGCCAGCAGTTTTACAGCCTCCTATAATTCACCCCTCCACTTT
j_call: TRBJ2-7; v_call: TRBV7-9; clone_size: NA; d_call: TRBD1; cdr3_aa: CASSLKGDRGDEQYF; cdr3_nt: TGTGCCAGCAGCCTCAAAGGGGACAGGGGCGACGAGCAGTACTTC
j_call: TRBJ2-7; v_call: TRBV9; clone_size: NA; d_call: NA; cdr3_aa: CASSVDEGSYEQYF; cdr3_nt: TGTGCCAGCAGCGTAGATGAAGGATCCTACGAGCAGTACTTC
j_call: TRBJ2-3; v_call: TRBV20-1; clone_size: NA; d_call: NA; cdr3_aa: CSALLGSPDTQYF; cdr3_nt: TGCAGTGCTCTACTAGGGAGCCCAGATACGCAGTATTTT
j_call: TRBJ2-1; v_call: TRBV4-3; clone_size: NA; d_call: NA; cdr3_aa: CASSQAYGTYNEQFF; cdr3_nt: TGCGCCAGCAGCCAAGCATACGGGACTTACAATGAGCAGTTCTTC
j_call: TRBJ1-2; v_call: TRBV3-1; clone_size: NA; d_call: NA; cdr3_aa: CASSQENGYTF; cdr3_nt: TGTGCCAGCAGCCAGGAAAATGGCTACACCTTC
j_call: TRBJ1-2; v_call: TRBV6-1; clone_size: NA; d_call: TRBD1; cdr3_aa: CASSLQGGDGYTF; cdr3_nt: TGTGCCAGCAGTTTGCAGGGGGGTGATGGCTACACCTTC
j_call: TRBJ2-7; v_call: TRBV29-1; clone_size: NA; d_call: NA; cdr3_aa: CSVVVPSGEQYF; cdr3_nt: TGCAGCGTTGTTGTTCCCTCGGGCGAGCAGTACTTC